The next 3 T cell receptor beta chains were all read from a single sample in a study of CD8 T cells in Susac syndrome. RNA was extracted with the RNeasy kit, and a quantity of roughly 0.5 to 1 ug was reverse transcribed using random hexamers. MiXCR was run by TCRdb on the immunoSEQ multiplex PCR reads, yielding one entry per CDR3 protein. This table holds over 100,000 distinct CDR3 sequences, roughly 94% found once. The sequenced material came from CD8+ T cells from PBMCs. The receptor set was obtained from a human donor with Susac syndrome.

The chain joins TRBV20-1 to TRBJ2-1; 13 bases fit TRBD2. J lost 10 bases, V lost 1 base, and 10 bases had no gene match. Germline V lookup: CDR1 DFQATT, CDR2 SNEGSKA (reference sequence). The CDR3 is made up of 16 amino acids. DNA for the CDR3: TGCAGTGCTAGAGCCCCGGGACTAGCGGGGACCTGGGAGCAGTTCTTC. Protein product: CSARAPGLAGTWEQFF.

The chain is built from TRBV7-9 and TRBJ2-2, with 8 bases that match TRBD1. The CDR3 length is 16 residues. The germline CDR1 and CDR2 sequences are SEHNR and FQNEAQ (reference sequence). J was trimmed by 1 base and V by 1 base; bases with no gene match: 2. The CDR3: CASSLVGTGNTGELFF. CDR3 sequence (DNA): TGTGCCAGCAGCTTAGTTGGGACAGGGAACACCGGGGAGCTGTTTTTT.

This rearrangement joins TRBV27 to TRBJ1-1, with D unresolved. This CDR3 has 16 residues. Between the trimmed V and J ends, which lost 5 bases and 0 bases, there was a span of 16 bases. CDR1 and CDR2 (germline): MNHEY, SMNVEV (reference sequence). CDR3 sequence (DNA): TGTGCCAGCAGTCCCCTCCGGCCCCACATGAACACTGAAGCTTTCTTT. Translating gives CASSPLRPHMNTEAFF.